The clone carrying this TCR beta chain was detected a few times. Its specificity is unknown. This entry belongs to a study of CD8+ T cells in alopecia areata. Study-wide results and caveats: Compared with mice, patients displayed less clear TCR sharing, possibly for HLA-related reasons.

Reverse transcribed after extraction, RNA yielded cDNA as the sequencing template. Some clones are missing from TCRdb's copy, which holds only in-frame ones; the method was immunoSEQ multiplex PCR. The table has nearly 95,000 clones, just over 70% seen once. The CDR3 extends over 15 amino acids. Trimming took off 0 bases at V and 1 base at J, with 10 bases between the two ends. Germline CDR1 reads SGHRS; CDR2 reads YFSETQ. As for treatment: oral pan-JAK inhibitor, 5-10 mg twice daily. Punch biopsies of lesional scalp, plus peripheral blood, were taken from alopecia areata patients. The material sequenced was CD8+ T cells sorted from blood, taken between weeks 44 and 45, from a patient treated with tofacitinib. This rearrangement joins TRBV5-1 to TRBJ1-1; D gene uncertain. This clonotype was obtained from a human donor with alopecia areata. The CDR3 region has the DNA TGCGCCAGCAGCTTGGATGGGGAAACGAACACTGAAGCTTTCTTT. Translation: CASSLDGETNTEAFF.